The clone carrying this T cell receptor beta chain has just a few counts. No antigen is known for it. The CDR3 loop spans 13 amino acids. V lost 5 bases to trimming and J lost 6 bases; unmatched junction nucleotides: 5. CDR1 is GTSNPN and CDR2 is SVGIG in the germline V gene (reference sequence). TCRdb re-called the 5' RACE reads with MiXCR, one entry per CDR3 protein. The table shows around 340,000 distinct CDR3 sequences, with 20% to 25% occurring only once. The sample belongs to a study of CD8 T cells in ankylosing spondylitis. Broader study findings: In ankylosing spondylitis blood, a motif of roughly eight highly homologous TCR beta variants appeared characteristic.

The sample was blood, either unsorted or a sorted T cell fraction (not recorded which). The chain couples TRBV30 to TRBJ2-1; 9 bases are a match to TRBD1. The receptor's source is a male donor with ankylosing spondylitis or in good health (not recorded which). CDR3: CAWRDRGFNEQFF. CDR3 DNA sequence: TGTGCCTGGCGAGACAGGGGGTTCAATGAGCAGTTCTTC.